This TCR beta chain was obtained from a study of blood T cell repertoires in COVID-19. At the level of the study: For recovered donors of Cohort 3, there were two negative PCRs, clearance, or symptom resolution.

Trimming pared 2 bases from V and 2 bases from J, leaving 13 bases between. The length of the CDR3 is 15 residues. Germline CDR1 is MGHDK and CDR2 is SYGVNS. Individuals aged about 18 to 90 years were recruited from approximately 24 US areas. Participant-reported clinical history was the basis for cohort assignment. In the study's own analysis: Amplification of reference gene primers was used by the study to estimate nucleated cell counts. TCRdb keeps only in-frame clones here, not all; method: immunoSEQ multiplex PCR. V and J calls and clone size are those listed in that table; D and trimming were worked out from the DNA. The sample contains around 290,000 clones, 88% of which appear only once.

The material sequenced was PBMCs or T cells enriched from blood (not recorded which). The origin of this receptor is a woman in her fifties or sixties in a cohort exposed to, infected with or recovered from COVID-19 (not recorded which). The rearrangement uses TRBV25-1 and TRBJ2-7, with unresolved D. The CDR3 loop reads CASSEPGSSAYEQYF. The CDR3 nucleotides read TGTGCCAGCAGTGAACCCGGTAGCTCCGCCTACGAGCAGTACTTC.